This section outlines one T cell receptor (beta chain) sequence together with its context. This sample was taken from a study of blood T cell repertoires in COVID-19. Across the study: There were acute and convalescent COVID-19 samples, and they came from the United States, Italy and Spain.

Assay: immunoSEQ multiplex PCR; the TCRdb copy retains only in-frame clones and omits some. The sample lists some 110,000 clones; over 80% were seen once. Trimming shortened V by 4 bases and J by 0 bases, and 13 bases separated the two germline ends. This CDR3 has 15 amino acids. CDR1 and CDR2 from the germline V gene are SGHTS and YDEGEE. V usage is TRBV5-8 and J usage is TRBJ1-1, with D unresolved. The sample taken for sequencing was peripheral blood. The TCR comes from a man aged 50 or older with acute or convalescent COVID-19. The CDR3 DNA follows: TGTGCCAGCAGCCAAGCCGAACAGCTGAACACTGAAGCTTTCTTT. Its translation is CASSQAEQLNTEAFF.